This entry is about one T cell receptor beta chain. The Seattle patients, enrolled during active infection, were followed longitudinally. These data come from a study of blood T cell repertoires in COVID-19. Study context: COVID-19 samples, acute and convalescent, were from the United States, Italy and Spain. The cDNA or gDNA used as material had been derived from T cells, B-cell-depleted T cells, or PBMCs.

Source study methods: The assay estimated nucleated cells by amplifying reference gene primers. Sequencing used immunoSEQ multiplex PCR; TCRdb keeps in-frame clones, though not all of them. D and trimming were read from the DNA, whereas the V and J calls and clone size are those reported in that table. The data show around 100,000 clones, roughly 90% seen once. Sequencing was carried out using peripheral blood. The receptor was derived from a man aged 50-60 years with COVID-19, enrolled during active disease.

CDR3 nucleotide sequence: TGTGCCAGTAGTATAGGGGGGGGGCGCAATCAGCCCCAGCATTTT. It codes for CASSIGGGRNQPQHF. V and J are TRBV19 and TRBJ1-5; a weak D match, TRBD1 (6 bases). Germline CDR1 is LNHDA and CDR2 is SQIVND (reference sequence). The CDR3 has 15 amino acids. The germline V and J ends were trimmed by 1 base and 2 bases, with 9 bases remaining between them.